These 2 T cell receptor beta chains were sequenced from one sample in a study of a mutant IDH1 vaccine in newly diagnosed glioma. What these receptors recognize is not known. Assay: immunoSEQ multiplex PCR; the TCRdb copy retains only in-frame clones and omits some. Of 55,000 to 70,000 clones listed, 75% to 90% were seen once; the top ten hold more than 1.5%. Sample time point: week 11, during vaccination. Every vaccine dose comprised 300 ug of mutant IDH1 20-mer peptide plus topical imiquimod. The starting material was PBMCs, obtained from a glioma patient whose treatment included an IDH1 peptide vaccine. These receptors were obtained from a man aged 40-49 years with glioma.

The chain recombines TRBV11-1 with TRBJ1-1; D perhaps matches TRBD1 (5 bases). This CDR3 is 18 amino acids long. Germline V gives CDR1 SGHAT, CDR2 FQDESV (reference sequence). Trimming took 5 bases from V and 2 from J, leaving 24 bases between them. Here the CDR3 reads CASSVLTDWGAKNTEAFF. In DNA, the CDR3 is TGTGCCAGCAGCGTCCTGACTGACTGGGGCGCGAAAAACACTGAAGCTTTCTTT.

The chain joins TRBV5-4 to TRBJ1-2, with D possibly TRBD1 on 5 matching bases. This CDR3 has 14 amino acids. The germline V gene encodes CDR1 SGHNT and CDR2 YYREEE (reference sequence). Trimming took off 4 bases at V and 3 bases at J, with 13 bases between the two ends. The CDR3 nucleotides read TGTGCCAGCAGCAAACCCCAGGGACACTATGGCTACACCTTC. It translates to CASSKPQGHYGYTF.